A single sample is the source of the 20 T cell receptor beta chains below, sequenced in a study of blood T cell repertoires in COVID-19. Clones were sequenced by immunoSEQ multiplex PCR, and TCRdb holds only the in-frame ones, with some missing. Among roughly 330,000 clones listed, approximately 90% were seen once. Source material: peripheral blood. These receptors were taken from a man younger than 45 with COVID-19, enrolled during active disease.

This clone has only a few counts. The gene calls are TRBV6-5 and TRBJ2-7, with 12 bases fitting TRBD2. The CDR3 is 15 residues long. Germline CDR1 is MNHEY and CDR2 is SVGAGI. Trimming took 5 bases from V and 11 from J; bases not matched to a gene: 13. CDR3 DNA sequence: TGTGCCAGCAGTCAGTCCGGGACTAGCGGGTCGTGGAAGTACTTC. It is translated as CASSQSGTSGSWKYF.

This rearrangement joins TRBV14 to TRBJ1-2; 11 positions agree with TRBD1. The CDR3 covers 18 residues. Germline CDR1 SGHDN, CDR2 FVKESK. V lost 3 bases to trimming and J lost 6 bases; unmatched junction nucleotides: 15. Here the CDR3 reads CASSQPFPGTGGGNGYTF. DNA of the CDR3: TGTGCCAGCAGCCAGCCATTCCCCGGGACAGGGGGAGGGAATGGCTACACCTTC.

The rearrangement uses TRBV7-9 and TRBJ2-7, with TRBD1 identical over 9 bases. Germline CDR1 is SEHNR and CDR2 is FQNEAQ (reference sequence). J gave up 4 bases and V 5 bases, and 9 bases lay outside the gene matches. The CDR3 consists of 15 residues. The CDR3 sequence is CASSPVDRGRYEQYF. The CDR3, as DNA: TGTGCCAGCAGCCCCGTGGACAGGGGTAGGTACGAGCAGTACTTC. Full variable domain (missing parts from reference TRBV7-9 and TRBJ2-7): DTGVSQNPRHKITKRGQNVTFRCDPISEHNRLYWYRQTLGQGPEFLTYFQNEAQLEKSRLLSDRFSAERPKGSFSTLEIQRTEQGDSAMYLCASSPVDRGRYEQYFGPGTRLTVT.

V and J are TRBV10-3 and TRBJ2-7; 9 bases align to TRBD1. V shed 6 bases, J shed 3 bases, and the junction held 3 bases outside the gene matches. Per germline, CDR1 ENHRY and CDR2 SYGVKD. The CDR3 is made up of 13 amino acids. CDR3 loop: CAIRPGQGYEQYF. The CDR3 nucleotides read TGTGCCATCAGGCCGGGACAGGGCTACGAGCAGTACTTC.

The chain is built from TRBV7-8 and TRBJ1-1; D may be TRBD1 (5 bases). This CDR3 is built from 13 residues. Deletions cut 4 bases from V and 10 bases from J, with 16 bases between. Looked up from germline, CDR1 is SGHVS and CDR2 is FQNEAQ. CDR3 loop: CASSYGTEASAFF. The CDR3 region has the DNA TGTGCCAGCAGCTACGGGACTGAAGCATCAGCTTTCTTT.

The chain combines TRBV6-5 with TRBJ2-6, with TRBD2 matching over 7 bases. The ends lost 7 bases at V and 2 bases at J; junction bases unmatched: 5. Germline CDR1 and CDR2: MNHEY and SVGAGI. The CDR3 consists of 15 residues. The CDR3 nucleotides are TGTGCCAGCACCCAACGGGGGGCTGGGGCCAACGTCCTGACTTTC. Its protein product is CASTQRGAGANVLTF.

V is TRBV5-1 and J is TRBJ2-1, with D tentatively TRBD1 (6 bases). The V end lost 0 bases, the J end lost 3 bases, and 10 bases lay between the germline ends. The CDR3 loop spans 15 amino acids. Looked up from germline, CDR1 is SGHRS and CDR2 is YFSETQ. CDR3 sequence reads: CASSLEDSLYNEQFF. CDR3 in DNA: TGCGCCAGCAGCTTGGAGGACAGCCTCTACAATGAGCAGTTCTTC.

This clone was seen only a few times. This chain uses TRBV6-2 or TRBV6-3 with TRBJ1-1, with D maybe TRBD1 (5 bases). From germline, CDR1 is MNHEY and CDR2 SVGEGT. The CDR3 extends over 14 amino acids. Trimming shortened V by 2 bases and J by 3 bases, and 10 bases separated the two germline ends. The CDR3 sequence: CASSYTWGDTEAFF. CDR3 sequence (DNA): TGTGCCAGCAGTTACACATGGGGGGACACTGAAGCTTTCTTT.

The chain combines TRBV7-2 with TRBJ1-1, with D perhaps TRBD1 (6 bases). V dropped 1 base and J dropped 4 bases, with 10 bases sitting between them. The CDR3 sequence is 14 residues long. Germline CDR1 SGHTA, CDR2 FQGNSA. This chain's CDR3 is CASSLGQGSTEAFF. CDR3 sequence (DNA): TGTGCCAGCAGCTTAGGGCAGGGGTCCACTGAAGCTTTCTTT.

DNA of the CDR3: TGTGCCAGCAGTTTCAGGGCTAACTATGGCTACACCTTC. Translating it yields CASSFRANYGYTF. This chain uses TRBV28 with TRBJ1-2, with a tentative D call TRBD1 (5 bases). V gave up 3 bases and J gave up 0 bases, with 5 bases separating them. The germline V gene encodes CDR1 MDHEN and CDR2 SYDVKM. This CDR3 has 13 amino acids.

V is TRBV19 and J is TRBJ2-7, with 7 bases identical to TRBD1. The germline V gene encodes CDR1 LNHDA and CDR2 SQIVND (reference sequence). V dropped 3 bases and J dropped 3; count of bases not matched to a gene: 5. This CDR3 contains 14 residues. CDR3 loop: CASSIGQDRYEQYF. The DNA for the CDR3 is TGTGCCAGTAGTATCGGACAGGACCGCTACGAGCAGTACTTC.

The chain couples TRBV7-3 to TRBJ2-3; TRBD1 might be the D (6 bases). CDR1 is SGHTA and CDR2 is FQGTGA in the germline V gene. This CDR3 has 14 amino acids. V dropped 6 bases and J dropped 2 bases, with 12 bases sitting between them. CDR3 coding DNA: TGTGCCAGCAGGCCTGGACAGCCCACAGATACGCAGTATTTT. Residues: CASRPGQPTDTQYF.

The V call is TRBV7-9, the J call TRBJ2-3, with 7 bases aligning to TRBD1. This CDR3 has 14 residues. V lost 0 bases, J lost 4 bases, and 1 base stayed unmatched. Germline CDR1 reads SEHNR; CDR2 reads FQNEAQ (reference sequence). The CDR3 loop reads CASSLAGTADTQYF. The CDR3 coding sequence is TGTGCCAGCAGCTTAGCAGGGACAGCAGATACGCAGTATTTT.

This chain links TRBV19 with TRBJ1-5, with 9 bases identical to TRBD1. This CDR3 is 12 amino acids long. The V segment lost 7 bases and the J segment 7 bases; nucleotides outside the gene matches: 2. The germline V gene encodes CDR1 LNHDA and CDR2 SQIVND (reference sequence). The CDR3 bases are TGTGCCAGTACCACAGGGGGCCAGCCCCAGCATTTT. It is translated as CASTTGGQPQHF. Full variable domain (rest looked up from reference TRBV19 and TRBJ1-5): DGGITQSPKYLFRKEGQNVTLSCEQNLNHDAMYWYRQDPGQGLRLIYYSQIVNDFQKGDIAEGYSVSREKKESFPLTVTSAQKNPTAFYLCASTTGGQPQHFGDGTRLSIL.

The genes are TRBV18 and TRBJ2-1, with a weak D call TRBD2 (6 bases). The ends were cut back, 2 bases at V and 8 bases at J, with 19 bases in the middle. Per the germline V gene, CDR1 is KGHSH and CDR2 is LQKENI. There are 16 residues in the CDR3. Here the CDR3 reads CASSPGTPSSGDEQFF. In nucleotides, the CDR3 is TGTGCCAGCTCACCAGGGACTCCCTCAAGTGGGGATGAGCAGTTCTTC.

This clone was recorded only once. The V gene is TRBV18, the J gene TRBJ1-5, with D hard to call. The germline V gene encodes CDR1 KGHSH and CDR2 LQKENI. Trimming pared 6 bases from V and 5 bases from J, leaving 11 bases between. The CDR3 contains 13 residues. The CDR3 DNA reads as TGTGCCAGCTCGACGGGTCTTGATCAGCCCCAGCATTTT. This translates into CASSTGLDQPQHF.

The chain recombines TRBV6-1 with TRBJ2-7; 7 bases agree with TRBD2. This CDR3 is built from 15 residues. Germline CDR1 is MNHNS and CDR2 is SASEGT. J lost 1 base, V lost 1 base, and 4 bases had no gene match. The DNA for the CDR3 is TGTGCCAGCAGTGAAGGGGCGGGAGCGTCCTACGAGCAGTACTTC. This codes for CASSEGAGASYEQYF.

The rearrangement joins TRBV3-1 (or the pseudogene TRBV3-2) to TRBJ1-1; 7 bases agree with TRBD1. J was trimmed by 1 base and V by 0 bases; bases with no gene match: 14. The CDR3 extends over 19 amino acids. Germline V gives CDR1 LGHDT, CDR2 YNNKEL (reference sequence). CDR3 loop: CASSQEVVGGALKNTEAFF. In DNA form, the CDR3 reads TGTGCCAGCAGCCAAGAGGTGGTAGGGGGCGCATTGAAGAACACTGAAGCTTTCTTT.

V is TRBV13 and J is TRBJ2-5; 9 nucleotides line up with TRBD2. Germline CDR1 reads PRHDT; CDR2 reads FYEKMQ (reference sequence). This CDR3 region has 17 residues. V was clipped by 3 bases and J by 5 bases; unmatched bases: 13. CDR3 residues: CASSFWREGPDGETQYF. The CDR3 nucleotides are TGTGCCAGCAGCTTCTGGCGGGAGGGACCTGACGGGGAGACCCAGTACTTC.

The rearrangement uses TRBV18 and TRBJ2-5; weak D call: TRBD2 (7 bases). The CDR3 loop spans 15 amino acids. Germline V gives CDR1 KGHSH, CDR2 LQKENI. Trimming left V 1 base short and J 0 bases short, with 9 bases between. The CDR3 sequence: CASSPREGDQETQYF. In nucleotides, the CDR3 is TGTGCCAGCTCACCACGGGAGGGGGACCAAGAGACCCAGTACTTC.